This TCR beta chain comes out of a study of T cells in tuberculosis. About the study: T cells were selected with CD1B tetramers loaded with glucose monomycolate. In South Africa, adults with active tuberculosis were compared with IGRA-negative and latently infected IGRA-positive adolescents. Study outcomes and limitations: Smaller distances to GMM-specific TCRs suggested their expansion in active tuberculosis.

Data came from immunoSEQ multiplex PCR; TCRdb stores just in-frame clones and leaves some out. The sample lists under 40,000 clones; approximately 93% were seen once. On this clone itself: The antigen is unknown.

Germline CDR1 is SEHNR and CDR2 is FQNEAQ (reference sequence). Deletions cut 5 bases from V and 8 bases from J, with 12 bases between. This CDR3 contains 12 residues. This receptor was identified in a donor between 5 and 29 years old with latent tuberculosis or without tuberculosis infection. The sample was PBMCs. V is TRBV7-9 and J is TRBJ1-2, with D hard to call. The chain's CDR3 is CASSPRGLGYTF. The CDR3 DNA sequence: TGTGCCAGCAGCCCACGAGGTCTGGGCTACACCTTC.